Listed below are T cell receptor beta chains from one sample, sequenced in a study of cytomegalovirus exposure and HLA in healthy donors. Profiling relied on immunoSEQ multiplex PCR, and the TCRdb table lists in-frame clones only, not all of them. This table holds around 200,000 clones, approximately 79% found once. Sequencing used PBMCs. These receptors were taken from a young woman in good health and CMV-seronegative. Each CDR3 is given with its conserved first and last residue. Each record gives: D gene, J gene, V gene, clone size, CDR3 DNA, CDR3 protein. D genes are given only for firm matches. Clone size, where shown, is once, few, many, or a class for clones that have expanded.

>TRBD1|TRBJ1-6|TRBV5-1|NA
TGCGCCAGCTCCCGGGACAGGGTAAATTCACCCCTCCACTTT
CASSRDRVNSPLHF
>NA|TRBJ2-1|TRBV21-1|NA
TGTGCCAGCAGCAAAGATGGAGGGTACAATGAGCAGTTCTTC
CASSKDGGYNEQFF
>NA|TRBJ2-1|TRBV9|NA
TGTGCCAGCAGCGTAGGTGGTAGCGATGAGCAGTTCTTC
CASSVGGSDEQFF
>NA|TRBJ2-1|TRBV27|NA
TGTGCCAGCAGTTCCGTTACGGAGTTCCACAATGAGCAGTTCTTC
CASSSVTEFHNEQFF
>NA|TRBJ2-7|TRBV7-9|NA
TGTGCCAGCAGCTTAGTAGCAGGGCCCTACGAGCAGTACTTC
CASSLVAGPYEQYF
>TRBD1|TRBJ1-1|TRBV11-1|NA
TGTGCCAGCAGCTGGACAGGAATTTCTGAAGCTTTCTTT
CASSWTGISEAFF
>TRBD1|TRBJ1-1|TRBV6-5|NA
TGTGCCAGCAGGATACAGGGGGACACTGAAGCTTTCTTT
CASRIQGDTEAFF
>NA|TRBJ1-1|TRBV6-5|NA
TGTGCCAGCAGGCCACGGCAGGCAAAGAACACTGAAGCTTTCTTT
CASRPRQAKNTEAFF
>TRBD2|TRBJ2-1|TRBV7-6|few
TGTGCCAGCAGCTTAGGACTAGCGGAGAGGAGTGAGCAGTTCTTC
CASSLGLAERSEQFF
>NA|TRBJ1-5|TRBV5-8|NA
TGTGCCAGCAGCTCCAGAAACAATCAGCCCCAGCATTTT
CASSSRNNQPQHF
>NA|TRBJ2-7|TRBV15|once
TGTGCCACCAGCAGAGATTTATCGGGCTACGAGCAGTACTTC
CATSRDLSGYEQYF
>NA|TRBJ1-1|TRBV20-1|NA
TGCAGTGCTAGAGTAGTCCCGGAAGCTTTCTTT
CSARVVPEAFF
>TRBD1|TRBJ1-2|TRBV10-1|NA
TGCGCCAGCAGTGAGTATCACCCGGGACAGGGACATGGCTACACCTTC
CASSEYHPGQGHGYTF
>TRBD1|TRBJ1-1|TRBV27|NA
TGTGCCAGCAGTTTAACAGGGGGCTTAGACACTGAAGCTTTCTTT
CASSLTGGLDTEAFF
>TRBD2|TRBJ2-7|TRBV29-1|NA
TGCAGCGTTGAAGGGGAGGGCGAGCAGTACTTC
CSVEGEGEQYF
>TRBD1|TRBJ1-5|TRBV6-1|NA
TGTGCCAGCAGTTGGGACAGGAATAGCAATCAGCCCCAGCATTTT
CASSWDRNSNQPQHF
>TRBD1|TRBJ1-4|TRBV6-5|NA
TGTGCCAGCAGTTACTCACTGACAGGGGTTAATGAAAAACTGTTTTTT
CASSYSLTGVNEKLFF
>NA|TRBJ2-1|TRBV27|NA
TGTGCCAGCAGTTTAGGGCTCCGCAATGAGCAGTTCTTC
CASSLGLRNEQFF
>NA|TRBJ1-1|TRBV11-2|NA
TGTGCCAGCAGCTACCTAAATCTGAACACTGAAGCTTTCTTT
CASSYLNLNTEAFF
>NA|TRBJ1-6|TRBV5-1|NA
TGCGCCAGCAGCTTGGGAGATTCACCCCTCCACTTT
CASSLGDSPLHF
>TRBD1|TRBJ1-2|TRBV18|NA
TGTGCCAGCTCTCGTCCACAGGGGGCAGGTGGCTACACCTTC
CASSRPQGAGGYTF
>NA|TRBJ1-3|TRBV30|NA
TGTGCCTGGAGTGTAGGCCGGGGGTCTGGAAACACCATATATTTT
CAWSVGRGSGNTIYF
>NA|TRBJ2-7|TRBV7-9|NA
TGTGCCAGCAGCTCGGGACTCTTGAGCTCCTACGAGCAGTACTTC
CASSSGLLSSYEQYF
>TRBD1|TRBJ2-5|TRBV27|once
TGTGCCAGCAGTAAACTCCGACAGGGAGCGGAGACCCAGTACTTC
CASSKLRQGAETQYF
>NA|TRBJ2-3|TRBV6-6|NA
TGTGCCAGCAGTATCCCGGGTGTTAAGACAGATACGCAGTATTTT
CASSIPGVKTDTQYF
>NA|TRBJ2-5|TRBV27|NA
TGTGCCAGCAGCCCCTGGGGGGGGGCCCAAGAGACCCAGTACTTC
CASSPWGGAQETQYF
>NA|TRBJ2-7|TRBV7-3|NA
TGTGCCAGCAGCTTCAAACCGGGAGTGCCGTACGAGCAGTACTTC
CASSFKPGVPYEQYF
>NA|TRBJ2-3|TRBV27|NA
TGTGCCAGCAGCTCCAGGGTAAGCACAGATACGCAGTATTTT
CASSSRVSTDTQYF
>NA|TRBJ2-5|TRBV7-2|NA
TGTGCCAGCAGCTTAGGGCCAGGAACCCGAGAGACCCAGTACTTC
CASSLGPGTRETQYF
>NA|TRBJ1-4|TRBV5-5|once
TGTGCCAGCAGCCCATGGGCCGCAACTAATGAAAAACTGTTTTTT
CASSPWAATNEKLFF
>TRBD2|TRBJ2-2|TRBV2|NA
TGTGCCAGCAACCAAGCGGGAACGAACACCGGGGAGCTGTTTTTT
CASNQAGTNTGELFF
>NA|TRBJ2-7|TRBV6-6|few
TGTGCCAGCAGTTTAACCTACGAGCAGTACTTC
CASSLTYEQYF
>NA|TRBJ2-7|TRBV14|NA
TGTGCCAGCAGTCAAGTATACGAGCAGTACTTC
CASSQVYEQYF
>TRBD1|TRBJ2-7|TRBV28|few
TGTGCCAGCAGTGAAGACAGGGGAAGGTACGAGCAGTACTTC
CASSEDRGRYEQYF
>NA|TRBJ1-1|TRBV29-1|NA
TGCAGCGTTGCGCCCACAGTGATGAACACTGAAGCTTTCTTT
CSVAPTVMNTEAFF
>TRBD2|TRBJ2-5|TRBV2|NA
TGTGCCAGCAGTGAAGGCGGGGGGGCGTGGGAGACCCAGTACTTC
CASSEGGGAWETQYF
>NA|TRBJ2-5|TRBV11-2|once
TGTGCCAGCAGCTTAGCTCAGGGCCAAGAGACCCAGTACTTC
CASSLAQGQETQYF
>NA|TRBJ2-7|TRBV5-1|NA
TGCGCCAGCAGCATGTTACAGGGGGGACTAAACTACGAGCAGTACTTC
CASSMLQGGLNYEQYF